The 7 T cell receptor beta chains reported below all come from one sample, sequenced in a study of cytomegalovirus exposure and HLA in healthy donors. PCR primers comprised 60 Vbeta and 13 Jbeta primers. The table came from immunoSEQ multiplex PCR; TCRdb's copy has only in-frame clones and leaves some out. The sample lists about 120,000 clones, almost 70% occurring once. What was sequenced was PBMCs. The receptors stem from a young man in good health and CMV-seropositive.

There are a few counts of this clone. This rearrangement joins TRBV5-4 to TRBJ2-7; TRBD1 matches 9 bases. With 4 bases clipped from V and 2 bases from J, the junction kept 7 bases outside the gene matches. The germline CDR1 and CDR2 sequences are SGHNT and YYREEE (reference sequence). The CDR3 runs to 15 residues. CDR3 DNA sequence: TGTGCCAGCAGCGCGAGGACAGGGGTCACCTACGAGCAGTACTTC. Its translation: CASSARTGVTYEQYF.

The DNA for the CDR3 is TGTGCCAGCAGCCGGGACTCAAGGAGTCAAGAGACCCAGTACTTC. Residues: CASSRDSRSQETQYF. The chain combines TRBV5-4 with TRBJ2-5; tentatively, D is TRBD2 (6 bases). Trimming took 4 bases from V and 2 from J, leaving 15 bases between them. CDR3 length: 15 residues. Germline assignment: CDR1 SGHNT and CDR2 YYREEE (reference sequence). The full variable domain, in which reference TRBV5-4 and TRBJ2-5 provide the parts outside the CDR3, is ETGVTQSPTHLIKTRGQQVTLRCSSQSGHNTVSWYQQALGQGPQFIFQYYREEENGRGNFPPRFSGLQFPNYSSELNVNALELDDSALYLCASSRDSRSQETQYFGPGTRLLVL.

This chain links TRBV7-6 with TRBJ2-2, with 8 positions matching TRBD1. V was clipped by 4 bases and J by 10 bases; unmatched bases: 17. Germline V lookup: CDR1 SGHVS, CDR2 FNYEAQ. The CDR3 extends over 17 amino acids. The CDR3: CASSSALAGGAETELFF. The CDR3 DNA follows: TGTGCCAGCAGCTCAGCACTAGCAGGGGGCGCTGAGACGGAGCTGTTTTTT.

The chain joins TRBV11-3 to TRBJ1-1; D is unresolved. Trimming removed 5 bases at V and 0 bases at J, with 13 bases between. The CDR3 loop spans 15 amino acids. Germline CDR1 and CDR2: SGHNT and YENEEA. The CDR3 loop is CASSQVPGLNTEAFF. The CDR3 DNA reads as TGTGCCAGCAGCCAAGTCCCGGGTTTGAACACTGAAGCTTTCTTT.

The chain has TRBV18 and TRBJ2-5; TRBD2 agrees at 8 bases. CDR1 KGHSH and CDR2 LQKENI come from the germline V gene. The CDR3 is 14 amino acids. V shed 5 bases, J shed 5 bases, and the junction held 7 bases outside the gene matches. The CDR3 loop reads CASSRRAGVETQYF. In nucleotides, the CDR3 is TGTGCCAGCTCAAGGCGAGCGGGAGTGGAGACCCAGTACTTC.

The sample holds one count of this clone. The CDR3 DNA is TGTGCCAGCAGCCTGACTTATCCAAGTATAAAGGTGTTCGATCAGCCCCAGCATTTT. Protein sequence: CASSLTYPSIKVFDQPQHF. The chain joins TRBV21-1 to TRBJ1-5. TRBV21-1 constitutes a pseudogene. This CDR3 has 19 amino acids.

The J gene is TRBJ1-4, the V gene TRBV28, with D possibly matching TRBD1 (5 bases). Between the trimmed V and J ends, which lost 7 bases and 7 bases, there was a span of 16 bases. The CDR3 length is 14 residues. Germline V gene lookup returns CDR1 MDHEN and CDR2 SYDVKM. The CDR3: CASNTQGQGEKLFF. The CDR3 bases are TGTGCCAGCAATACCCAGGGTCAGGGTGAAAAACTGTTTTTT.